This T cell receptor (beta chain) was retrieved from a study of B cell selection in AIRE deficiency. Study-level results: Only TCRbeta was sequenced; about 35% of shared healthy Treg sequences appeared in Tconv. Healthy donors alone shared over 25% of 4,000 or so Treg sequences; patients alone more than 8.5%.

In regard to this clone: Its antigen remains unknown.

Conventional CD4 T cells were sorted as CD4+CD127+ cells. Germline V lookup: CDR1 MNHNY, CDR2 SVGAGI (reference sequence). Trimming removed 7 bases at V and 8 bases at J, with 12 bases between. The CDR3 is 13 amino acids. This table comes from immunoSEQ multiplex PCR, and its TCRdb copy is limited to in-frame clones, with some not included. The data show tens of thousands of clones, roughly 96% seen once. The sequence was obtained from a human donor with AIRE deficiency. Sequencing was performed on conventional CD4+ T cells sorted from PBMCs. The chain carries TRBV6-6 and TRBJ1-6; tentative D call: TRBD1 (5 bases). This CDR3 reads CASKQGLDSPLHF. CDR3 DNA: TGTGCCAGCAAGCAGGGTCTTGATTCACCCCTCCACTTT.